The T cell receptor beta chain under discussion was sequenced for a study of blood T cell repertoires in COVID-19. The table came from immunoSEQ multiplex PCR; TCRdb's copy has only in-frame clones and leaves some out. The profile covers approximately 280,000 clones, with around 89% appearing a single time and about 4.6% taken by the ten largest. Material: peripheral blood. This receptor was taken from a man aged 40-55 years with acute or convalescent COVID-19.

DNA for the CDR3: TGTGCCAGTAGTAGTGGGCCCTCCTTCCCAACCTACGAGCAGTACTTC. Amino acid sequence: CASSSGPSFPTYEQYF. The chain couples TRBV19 to TRBJ2-7; D ambiguous. Looked up from germline, CDR1 is LNHDA and CDR2 is SQIVND (reference sequence). This CDR3 comprises 16 residues. Trimming removed 4 bases from V and 2 bases from J, with 18 bases in between.